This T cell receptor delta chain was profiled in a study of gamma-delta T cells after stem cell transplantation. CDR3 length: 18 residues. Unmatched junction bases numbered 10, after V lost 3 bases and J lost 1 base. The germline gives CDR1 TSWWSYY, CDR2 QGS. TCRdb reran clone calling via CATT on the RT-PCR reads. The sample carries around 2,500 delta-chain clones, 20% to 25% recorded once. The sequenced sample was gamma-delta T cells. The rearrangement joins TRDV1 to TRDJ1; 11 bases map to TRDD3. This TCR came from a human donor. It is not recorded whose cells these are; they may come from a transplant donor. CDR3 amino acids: CALGERRWGIRLTDKLIF. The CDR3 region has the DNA TGTGCTCTTGGGGAGCGGCGATGGGGGATACGCCTCACCGATAAACTCATCTTT.